This record looks at one TCR beta chain sequence and its context. Its antigen remains unknown. The CDR3 loop spans 13 amino acids. From germline, CDR1 is MNHEY and CDR2 SVGAGI. Each patient with chemo-refractory metastatic non-small-cell lung cancer was treated with focal radiation plus CTLA-4 blockade using ipilimumab. Using immunoSEQ multiplex PCR, the repertoire was profiled, and TCRdb retains in-frame clones only, with some absent. The repertoire includes about 59,000 clones, about 80% of them detected once, and about 6.1% sits in the top ten. The record originates from a study of radiotherapy plus CTLA-4 blockade in lung cancer. Study at large: Objective responses occurred in roughly 20% of patients; 25% to 40% had disease control.

Study-wide points: There was expansion of tumor-derived TCR clones in blood after radiotherapy plus ipilimumab.

V gene TRBV6-5 combines with J gene TRBJ1-2; D is ambiguous. The TCR sequence derives from a human donor with non-small cell lung cancer whose response to radiotherapy plus ipilimumab could not be evaluated. The sample in question was peripheral blood, obtained from a patient treated with radiotherapy plus ipilimumab. The DNA for the CDR3 is TGTGTTGCCGGGAGCGCCCTTCTACAAGGCTACACCTTC. Protein: CVAGSALLQGYTF.